Below, 13 T cell receptor beta chains from the same sample are listed, as sequenced in a study of OX40 agonist ivuxolimab in advanced cancers. Some clones are missing from TCRdb's copy, which holds only in-frame ones; the method was immunoSEQ multiplex PCR. This sample carries approximately 74,000 clones, 90% to 95% of them seen once, and the ten largest clones take 5% to 7%. This specimen was CD4+ or CD8+ T cells sorted from blood, taken in a trial of the OX40 agonist ivuxolimab. These receptors were collected from an adult with an advanced solid tumor such as melanoma, head and neck, liver or kidney cancer.

The table lists this clone with a count of one. CDR3 sequence: CASSPRGVEGATEAFF. CDR3 coding DNA: TGTGCCAGCAGTCCCCGGGGGGTAGAGGGGGCCACTGAAGCTTTCTTT. J is TRBJ1-1 and V is TRBV7-2, with TRBD1 matching 7 bases. The CDR3 is 16 amino acids. Germline-derived CDR1 and CDR2 are SGHTA and FQGNSA. V was pared by 6 bases and J by 4 bases, with 14 bases of the junction left unmatched.

This chain connects TRBV15 to TRBJ2-1; D may be TRBD2 (7 bases). V was shortened by 2 bases and J by 3 bases, with 17 bases between the two germline ends. This CDR3 region has 17 residues. The germline gives CDR1 LNHNV, CDR2 YYDKDF (reference sequence). The CDR3 DNA is TGTGCCACCAGCAGAACCCGCGGGGGCGGCAACTACAATGAGCAGTTCTTC. Amino acid sequence: CATSRTRGGGNYNEQFF.

J is TRBJ1-2 and V is TRBV19, with D perhaps TRBD1 (6 bases). The CDR3 has 13 residues. Germline V CDR1 and CDR2: LNHDA, SQIVND (reference sequence). Trimming took off 5 bases at V and 6 bases at J, with 13 bases between the two ends. CDR3 loop: CASSHTGFHGYTF. The CDR3 DNA reads TGTGCCAGTAGTCACACAGGGTTCCATGGCTACACCTTC.

The sample holds one count of this clone. V and J are TRBV28 and TRBJ2-7; D uncertain. The germline V gene encodes CDR1 MDHEN and CDR2 SYDVKM. V lost 6 bases and J lost 3, with 9 bases in between. This CDR3 is built from 12 residues. The CDR3 protein is CASSLTYYEQYF. CDR3 DNA sequence: TGTGCCAGCAGCCTCACCTACTACGAGCAGTACTTC.

V usage is TRBV19 and J usage is TRBJ2-2; D is uncertain. The CDR3 has 14 amino acids. Germline V CDR1 and CDR2: LNHDA, SQIVND (reference sequence). V was pared by 5 bases and J by 1 base, with 8 bases between. CDR3 protein: CASSLTENTGELFF. The CDR3 coding sequence is TGTGCCAGTAGTTTGACCGAGAACACCGGGGAGCTGTTTTTT.

This chain connects TRBV28 to TRBJ2-4; 12 positions match TRBD2. Unmatched junction bases numbered 2, after V lost 3 bases and J lost 8 bases. CDR1 MDHEN and CDR2 SYDVKM come from the germline V gene. This CDR3 comprises 14 residues. As DNA, the CDR3 is TGTGCCAGCAGTTTCCGACTAGCGGGAGACATTCAGTACTTC. Its protein is CASSFRLAGDIQYF.

This clone appeared once. The CDR3 DNA reads TGTGCCAGCAGTTTATCTAACCGGGGCACTGAAGCTTTCTTT. This gives the protein CASSLSNRGTEAFF. J is TRBJ1-1 and V is TRBV27; D is unresolved. This CDR3 has 14 residues. Looked up from germline, CDR1 is MNHEY and CDR2 is SMNVEV (reference sequence). V lost 0 bases, J lost 4 bases, and 9 bases lay in between.

The chain is built from TRBV30 and TRBJ2-7; TRBD1 might be the D (6 bases). The V gene lost 2 bases and the J gene lost 5 bases, with 10 bases spanning the gap. Germline V CDR1 and CDR2: GTSNPN, SVGIG (reference sequence). The CDR3 extends over 12 amino acids. In nucleotides, the CDR3 is TGTGCCTGGAGTATTACAGGGAACGAGCAGTACTTC. Encoded protein: CAWSITGNEQYF. The variable domain in full, completed from reference TRBV30 and TRBJ2-7, reads SQTIHQWPATLVQPVGSPLSLECTVEGTSNPNLYWYRQAAGRGLQLLFYSVGIGQISSEVPQNLSASRPQDRQFILSSKKLLLSDSGFYLCAWSITGNEQYFGPGTRLTVT.

The chain joins TRBV29-1 to TRBJ2-5; D not resolved. The germline V gene encodes CDR1 SQVTM and CDR2 ANQGSEA. Trimming took 3 bases from V and 1 from J, leaving 15 bases between them. This CDR3 has 15 residues. DNA of the CDR3: TGCAGCGTTGAGAGGACCGGCATACTCCAAGAGACCCAGTACTTC. Translation gives CSVERTGILQETQYF.

This clone was recorded a few times. The chain combines TRBV29-1 with TRBJ1-1; D uncertain. CDR3 length: 13 residues. Germline assignment: CDR1 SQVTM and CDR2 ANQGSEA. Trimming shortened V by 4 bases and J by 3 bases, and 12 bases separated the two germline ends. The CDR3 sequence: CSVVEVLDTEAFF. The CDR3 DNA follows: TGCAGCGTTGTGGAGGTTTTGGACACTGAAGCTTTCTTT.

This clone was found once. Written as DNA, the CDR3 is TGTGCCACCTCCCCGGGGTCCCCAACTAATGAAAAACTGTTTTTT. Protein sequence: CATSPGSPTNEKLFF. The chain recombines TRBV28 with TRBJ1-4; no clear D gene. The length of the CDR3 is 15 residues. The germline CDR1 and CDR2 sequences are MDHEN and SYDVKM. V lost 10 bases and J lost 0, with 15 bases in between.

The rearrangement links TRBV15 to TRBJ1-1; D is ambiguous. The V gene's germline CDR1 is LNHNV and CDR2 YYDKDF (reference sequence). The CDR3 has 13 amino acids. The V end was cut by 8 bases, the J end by 3 bases, with 13 bases between. CDR3 sequence: CATGPERYTEAFF. CDR3 nucleotides: TGTGCCACCGGACCAGAGAGGTACACTGAAGCTTTCTTT.

The V gene is TRBV4-1, the J gene TRBJ2-7, with D perhaps TRBD1 (6 bases). This CDR3 is built from 15 residues. The V and J ends lost 0 bases and 2 bases respectively, with 11 bases between them. Germline V CDR1 and CDR2: MGHRA, YSYEKL. CDR3 protein: CASSQEDSEPYEQYF. In DNA, the CDR3 is TGCGCCAGCAGCCAAGAGGACAGTGAGCCCTACGAGCAGTACTTC.